This T cell receptor beta chain was identified in a study of T-cell reconstitution after alpha-beta-depleted transplantation in children. Unique molecular identifiers were incorporated during preparation of the TCRbeta library. MiXCR was run by TCRdb on the PCR reads, yielding one entry per CDR3 protein. The sample includes 240,000 or so distinct CDR3 sequences, more than 10% of them seen just once. V lost 7 bases and J lost 1, with 15 bases in between. The CDR3 has 15 residues. The V gene's germline CDR1 is ENHRY and CDR2 SYGVKD. This clonotype was counted ten times or more. The origin of this receptor is a human donor who donated a stem cell graft to a child with acute lymphoblastic leukemia. The sequencing used PBMCs from the stem cell graft donor, collected from the stem cell graft. The chain links TRBV10-3 to TRBJ2-3; D is perhaps TRBD1 (5 bases). CDR3 region: CAINPQASGTDTQYF. CDR3 DNA sequence: TGTGCCATCAATCCACAGGCCTCCGGCACAGATACGCAGTATTTT.